Reported below is one T cell receptor beta chain. The entry originates in a study of blood T cell repertoires in COVID-19. The CDR3 is 15 residues long. Trimming cost V 3 bases and J 5 bases; bases outside gene matches: 7. CDR1 and CDR2 (germline): SGHVS, FNYEAQ. Libraries were prepared by immunoSEQ multiplex PCR; TCRdb keeps only in-frame clonotypes and omits some of them. The repertoire holds 380,000 or so clones, 70% to 90% seen once, with approximately 2.1% in the top ten. The chain uses TRBV7-6 and TRBJ1-1; 9 bases map to TRBD1. The origin of this receptor is a woman aged 40 to 50 with acute COVID-19. Sample: PBMCs or T cells enriched from blood (not recorded which). The CDR3 coding sequence is TGTGCCAGCAGCTTGACAGGGGGAAGTGTAACTGAAGCTTTCTTT. Protein sequence: CASSLTGGSVTEAFF.